Listed here are 19 T cell receptor beta chains from one sample, sequenced in a study of cytomegalovirus exposure and HLA in healthy donors. PCR was performed using 60 Vbeta and 13 Jbeta primers. Generated by immunoSEQ multiplex PCR, the TCRdb table keeps only in-frame clones and is missing some. The sample holds around 190,000 clones, 65% to 85% seen once. Sequencing input: PBMCs. These receptor sequences come from a man younger than 35 in good health and CMV-seronegative.

J is TRBJ2-1 and V is TRBV6-1; D might be TRBD1 (6 bases). The V and J ends lost 6 bases and 6 bases respectively, with 18 bases between them. Germline CDR1 reads MNHNS; CDR2 reads SASEGT. CDR3 size: 15 residues. The CDR3 is CASRTGLLNGNEQFF. CDR3 bases: TGTGCCAGCAGAACAGGGCTGCTCAACGGCAATGAGCAGTTCTTC.

This clone was seen once. The chain has TRBV21-1 and TRBJ2-3; TRBD2 is the table's D call and was not checked against the DNA. TRBV21-1 counts as a pseudogene. The CDR3 loop spans 20 amino acids. CDR3 region: CASTFTEREAPKPGRDTQYF. Written as DNA, the CDR3 is TGTGCCAGCACGTTCACGGAGCGGGAGGCCCCCAAACCTGGCCGGGATACGCAGTATTTT.

V and J are TRBV11-2 and TRBJ1-1, with D unresolved. Looked up from germline, CDR1 is SGHAT and CDR2 is FQNNGV. V shed 5 bases and J shed 1 base, with 14 bases lying between them. The CDR3 length is 15 residues. The CDR3 nucleotides are TGTGCCAGCAGCCCTCCCTCCGCGGGGAACACTGAAGCTTTCTTT. Its translation: CASSPPSAGNTEAFF.

This chain joins TRBV6-5 and TRBJ1-5; tentative D call: TRBD1 (5 bases). Trimming left V 0 bases short and J 7 bases short, with 10 bases between. Germline V gene sequence: CDR1 MNHEY, CDR2 SVGAGI. CDR3 size: 14 residues. CDR3 bases: TGTGCCAGCAGTTACTCGAAACGGGGGCAGCCCCAGCATTTT. This sequence encodes CASSYSKRGQPQHF.

The V gene is TRBV4-3, the J gene TRBJ2-5; D may be TRBD2 (5 bases). Germline loops: CDR1 LGHNA, CDR2 YSLEER. Trimming removed 6 bases at V and 1 base at J, with 15 bases between. This CDR3 has 15 amino acids. The CDR3 region is CASSFSAGTQETQYF. The CDR3 nucleotides read TGCGCCAGCAGTTTTTCTGCGGGTACCCAAGAGACCCAGTACTTC.

The chain has TRBV6-6 and TRBJ2-1; 7 bases match TRBD1. This CDR3 has 14 residues. The V gene end was trimmed by 7 bases and the J gene end by 2 bases; junction bases not matched to a gene: 5. CDR1 is MNHNY and CDR2 is SVGAGI in the germline V gene (reference sequence). The CDR3 nucleotides are TGTGCCAGCAATCCGGGACAGACCTACAATGAGCAGTTCTTC. Amino acids: CASNPGQTYNEQFF.

V usage is TRBV5-8 and J usage is TRBJ2-4; TRBD2 is a possible D gene (7 bases). This CDR3 contains 14 residues. Germline lookup yields CDR1 SGHTS and CDR2 YDEGEE. Trimming removed 1 base from V and 9 bases from J, with 14 bases in between. The CDR3 region is CASSLRQGRGIQYF. The CDR3 nucleotides read TGTGCCAGCAGCTTGCGTCAGGGGAGGGGCATTCAGTACTTC.

This clone turned up a few times. This rearrangement joins TRBV21-1 to TRBJ2-2; the table names TRBD1, a call not compared with the DNA. TRBV21-1 is termed a pseudogene. The CDR3 covers 15 residues. The CDR3 DNA reads as TGTGCCAGCAGCAATCTCCCAGGGCACACCGGGGAGCTGTTTTTT. This sequence encodes CASSNLPGHTGELFF.

This chain joins TRBV4-3 and TRBJ1-6; weak D call: TRBD1 (5 bases). V was clipped by 0 bases and J by 8 bases, with 11 bases between them. This CDR3 is 15 amino acids long. The germline V gene has CDR1 LGHNA and CDR2 YSLEER. CDR3: CASSQDRASDSPLHF. As DNA, the CDR3 is TGCGCCAGCAGCCAAGACAGGGCGTCGGATTCACCCCTCCACTTT.

The chain recombines TRBV7-8 with TRBJ1-1, with TRBD1 matching 7 bases. This CDR3 contains 15 residues. V was pared by 5 bases and J by 5 bases, with 11 bases of the junction left unmatched. Germline V CDR1 and CDR2: SGHVS, FQNEAQ. The CDR3 coding sequence is TGTGCCAGCAGCCCTCTTCAGGGGGTGGGTACTGAAGCTTTCTTT. Residues: CASSPLQGVGTEAFF.

Points on this clone: Different DNA sequences within this sample yield the same CDR3. The gene calls are TRBV9 and TRBJ2-1, with 11 nucleotides matching TRBD2. J was trimmed by 0 bases and V by 4 bases; bases with no gene match: 0. Germline loops: CDR1 SGDLS, CDR2 YYNGEE. The CDR3 extends over 15 amino acids. CDR3 sequence (DNA): TGTGCCAGCAGCACTAGCGGGAGCTCCTACAATGAGCAGTTCTTC. Residues: CASSTSGSSYNEQFF.

This clone has a handful of counts. V is TRBV27 and J is TRBJ2-5, with 8 bases matching TRBD2. The CDR3 contains 16 residues. CDR1 and CDR2 (germline): MNHEY, SMNVEV (reference sequence). With V trimmed by 5 bases and J by 1 base, 9 bases remained unmatched. CDR3 loop: CASSPISGGPQETQYF. The CDR3 bases are TGTGCCAGCAGTCCGATTTCGGGAGGGCCCCAAGAGACCCAGTACTTC.

The chain couples TRBV6-5 to TRBJ2-2, with D maybe TRBD2 (6 bases). V was cut by 4 bases and J by 4 bases, with 16 bases left in between. The V gene's germline CDR1 is MNHEY and CDR2 SVGAGI. This CDR3 contains 16 residues. The CDR3 region is CASSSYSQGGTGELFF. The CDR3 nucleotides read TGTGCCAGCAGTTCCTACTCCCAGGGAGGCACCGGGGAGCTGTTTTTT.

Comments on this clone: Other DNA sequences in this sample translate to the same CDR3. V is TRBV18 and J is TRBJ1-4; D remains unclear. This CDR3 has 15 amino acids. The V end was cut by 2 bases, the J end by 2 bases, with 9 bases between. From germline, CDR1 is KGHSH and CDR2 LQKENI. The DNA of the CDR3 is TGTGCCAGCTCACCAAGCGGGTCGACTAATGAAAAACTGTTTTTT. Translated, it gives CASSPSGSTNEKLFF.

The chain couples TRBV6-1 to TRBJ1-2; 8 nucleotides match TRBD1. Per the germline V gene, CDR1 is MNHNS and CDR2 is SASEGT. The CDR3 is made up of 15 amino acids. The junction had 6 bases not matched to a gene; V was cut back by 2 bases and J by 4 bases. CDR3 residues: CASSEYETGVYGYTF. CDR3 bases: TGTGCCAGCAGTGAATATGAGACAGGGGTCTATGGCTACACCTTC.

The rearrangement links TRBV5-8 to TRBJ2-3; 7 bases agree with TRBD2. Germline-derived CDR1 and CDR2 are SGHTS and YDEGEE. CDR3 length: 16 amino acids. J lost 0 bases, V lost 2 bases, and 6 bases had no gene match. CDR3 sequence: CASSLAGRGSTDTQYF. CDR3 sequence (DNA): TGTGCCAGCAGCTTAGCGGGACGTGGAAGCACAGATACGCAGTATTTT.

The chain recombines TRBV10-1 with TRBJ2-7; D is possibly TRBD2 (7 bases). Germline CDR1 WNHNN, CDR2 SYGVQD (reference sequence). Deletions cut 6 bases from V and 2 bases from J, with 14 bases between. This CDR3 comprises 14 residues. DNA of the CDR3: TGCGCCAGCAGGGGGGGGCTAGCCCCCTACGAGCAGTACTTC. This sequence encodes CASRGGLAPYEQYF.

The rearrangement links TRBV19 to TRBJ1-2; no firm D call. V was clipped by 0 bases and J by 4 bases, with 9 bases between them. The CDR3 spans 14 residues. Germline values: CDR1 LNHDA, CDR2 SQIVND (reference sequence). CDR3 nucleotide sequence: TGTGCCAGTAGTATAGAAGCGGGCACCTATGGCTACACCTTC. Protein sequence: CASSIEAGTYGYTF.

The chain joins TRBV10-3 to TRBJ2-5, with TRBD1 identical over 8 bases. The closer fit of TRBJ2-7 to the DNA end suggests the J call may be wrong. Germline V gives CDR1 ENHRY, CDR2 SYGVKD. The CDR3 length is 14 residues. This chain's CDR3 is CAISRTGSDYEQYF. The CDR3 DNA reads as TGTGCCATCAGCCGGACAGGGTCGGACTACGAGCAGTACTTC.